The next 18 T cell receptor beta chains were all read from a single sample in a study of T cell responses to AZD1222 COVID-19 vaccine. Some clones are missing from TCRdb's copy, which holds only in-frame ones; the method was immunoSEQ multiplex PCR. The data hold some 170,000 clones, with roughly 91% observed a single time. Sample: peripheral blood, taken on day 0 of AZD1222 vaccination. These receptors all stem from an adult in good health.

This chain's CDR3 is CASSPLQGTSYQETQYF. The DNA for the CDR3 is TGTGCCAGCAGTCCCCTACAGGGGACATCTTATCAAGAGACCCAGTACTTC. The chain combines TRBV6-6 with TRBJ2-5; 7 nucleotides match TRBD1. With 5 bases clipped from V and 2 bases from J, the junction kept 14 bases outside the gene matches. The CDR3 runs 17 residues. The germline CDR1 and CDR2 sequences are MNHNY and SVGAGI (reference sequence).

V and J are TRBV6-2 or TRBV6-3 and TRBJ1-2, with a possible D match to TRBD1 (6 bases). In germline, CDR1 is MNHEY, CDR2 SVGEGT. This CDR3 is 14 amino acids long. V lost 7 bases and J 8 bases, leaving 20 bases between the germline ends. Written as DNA, the CDR3 is TGTGCCAGCACCCCCGGCGGGGGGGCGAGGGGCTACACCTTC. Its protein is CASTPGGGARGYTF.

The chain links TRBV28 to TRBJ1-4; weak D call: TRBD1 (6 bases). Trimming shortened V by 1 base and J by 7 bases, and 13 bases separated the two germline ends. The CDR3 totals 15 residues. CDR1 is MDHEN and CDR2 is SYDVKM in the germline V gene. CDR3 in DNA: TGTGCCAGCAGTTTATCGGCACAGGGCGGTGAAAAACTGTTTTTT. Its protein product is CASSLSAQGGEKLFF.

The CDR3 spells CASSAWTGKDSPLHF. The CDR3 coding sequence is TGTGCCAGCAGCGCGTGGACAGGGAAGGACTCACCCCTCCACTTT. The chain employs TRBV7-6 and TRBJ1-6; 8 bases are a match to TRBD1. J lost 10 bases, V lost 5 bases, and 10 bases had no gene match. The germline gives CDR1 SGHVS, CDR2 FNYEAQ. The CDR3 length is 15 residues.

In this sample, this clone turned up a few times. V and J are TRBV19 and TRBJ1-2; 8 bases line up with TRBD1. Per germline, CDR1 LNHDA and CDR2 SQIVND (reference sequence). V shed 6 bases and J 6 bases; nucleotides not matched to a gene: 6. This CDR3 region has 13 residues. The CDR3 protein is CASSPTGEHGYTF. The DNA for the CDR3 is TGTGCCAGTAGCCCGACAGGGGAACATGGCTACACCTTC.

V is TRBV11-2 and J is TRBJ1-1; the D is unclear. V was pared by 5 bases and J by 5 bases, with 18 bases between. This CDR3 spans 15 amino acids. Germline V gene data show CDR1 as SGHAT and CDR2 as FQNNGV. CDR3 coding DNA: TGTGCCAGCAGCCCCTCTTCCACGGGAGAAACTGAAGCTTTCTTT. It is translated as CASSPSSTGETEAFF.

This clone was seen once. The J gene is TRBJ1-1, the V gene TRBV18, with a tentative D call TRBD1 (5 bases). Germline loops: CDR1 KGHSH, CDR2 LQKENI. The germline V and J ends were trimmed by 8 bases and 3 bases, with 19 bases remaining between them. This CDR3 has 15 residues. The CDR3 DNA reads TGTGCCAGCGCAGCCAGGGAGGGGTATTACACTGAAGCTTTCTTT. It specifies CASAAREGYYTEAFF.

The V call is TRBV7-3, the J call TRBJ1-3; a possible D gene is TRBD1 (6 bases). V lost 5 bases, J lost 4 bases, and 12 bases lay in between. In germline, CDR1 is SGHTA, CDR2 FQGTGA. The CDR3 is 14 residues long. The CDR3 sequence is CASSDGGPGNTIYF. In DNA, the CDR3 is TGTGCCAGCAGCGATGGGGGGCCCGGAAACACCATATATTTT.

This rearrangement joins TRBV9 to TRBJ1-2, with a possible D match to TRBD1 (6 bases). Germline CDR1 is SGDLS and CDR2 is YYNGEE. The V and J ends lost 4 bases and 8 bases respectively, with 15 bases between them. This CDR3 has 13 residues. The CDR3 DNA is TGTGCCAGCAGCTCCACAGGGAGGAGAGGCTACACCTTC. It is translated as CASSSTGRRGYTF. The full variable domain, with the rest looked up from reference TRBV9 and TRBJ1-2, is DSGVTQTPKHLITATGQRVTLRCSPRSGDLSVYWYQQSLDQGLQFLIQYYNGEERAKGNILERFSAQQFPDLHSELNLSSLELGDSALYFCASSSTGRRGYTFGSGTRLTVV.

The chain couples TRBV12-3 or TRBV12-4 to TRBJ2-5; either TRBD1 or TRBD2 may fit D (6 bases each). This CDR3 has 13 residues. The V end lost 6 bases, the J end lost 9 bases, and 17 bases lay between the germline ends. The CDR3 region has the DNA TGTGCCAGCAGATCCGGGACTCGGGGGCCCCAGTACTTC. It is translated as CASRSGTRGPQYF.

The V gene is TRBV20-1, the J gene TRBJ1-1; 7 bases are shared with TRBD1. The germline V gene encodes CDR1 DFQATT and CDR2 SNEGSKA (reference sequence). Germline trimming cut 3 bases from V and 9 bases from J; bases unmatched to any gene: 7. There are 12 residues in the CDR3. The DNA for the CDR3 is TGCAGTGCTAGTGGGGACAGCCCCCAAGCTTTCTTT. Protein sequence: CSASGDSPQAFF.

The rearrangement joins TRBV28 to TRBJ1-1; 7 nucleotides align to TRBD1. This CDR3 is built from 15 residues. The ends lost 8 bases at V and 5 bases at J; junction bases unmatched: 14. Germline V gene data show CDR1 as MDHEN and CDR2 as SYDVKM. CDR3 nucleotides: TGTGCCAGCCAATGGCAGGGCAGGGGGTGGACTGAAGCTTTCTTT. It codes for CASQWQGRGWTEAFF.

This chain connects TRBV10-3 to TRBJ1-6, with 9 bases fitting TRBD1. The CDR3 is 18 amino acids. Looked up from germline, CDR1 is ENHRY and CDR2 is SYGVKD. After removal of 6 bases from V and 8 bases from J, the junction contained 17 bases not matched to a gene. CDR3 DNA sequence: TGTGCCATCAGCGATGCCGGGACAGGGATCTCCGGAGATTCACCCCTCCACTTT. This sequence encodes CAISDAGTGISGDSPLHF.

The CDR3 sequence: CASSGSGAWNTEAFF. The CDR3 DNA is TGTGCCAGTAGCGGATCCGGGGCCTGGAACACTGAAGCTTTCTTT. This rearrangement joins TRBV19 to TRBJ1-1; D possibly corresponds to TRBD1 (5 bases). CDR3 length equals 15 residues. Germline CDR1 is LNHDA and CDR2 is SQIVND (reference sequence). Trimming took 6 bases from V and 1 from J, leaving 15 bases between them.

The chain joins TRBV29-1 to TRBJ1-3, with TRBD1 identical over 8 bases. The J segment lost 6 bases and the V segment lost 7 bases, leaving 5 bases of the junction unmatched. Germline V lookup: CDR1 SQVTM, CDR2 ANQGSEA. The CDR3 spans 12 residues. CDR3 sequence reads: CSALTGANTIYF. CDR3 coding DNA: TGCAGCGCCCTGACAGGGGCAAACACCATATATTTT.

This clone has more than one count but fewer than ten. This sequence joins TRBV7-9 and TRBJ1-2; no clear D. In germline, CDR1 is SEHNR, CDR2 FQNEAQ (reference sequence). CDR3 length equals 11 residues. V was trimmed by 10 bases and J by 8 bases, leaving 14 bases between them. The CDR3 reads CAILGSRGYTF. DNA of the CDR3: TGTGCCATCCTCGGGTCTCGAGGCTACACCTTC.

The count of this clone is one. V is TRBV3-1 (or the pseudogene TRBV3-2) and J is TRBJ2-1; a weak D match, TRBD2 (6 bases). V shed 4 bases and J shed 1 base, with 17 bases lying between them. The CDR3 is made up of 17 amino acids. Germline V gives CDR1 LGHDT, CDR2 YNNKEL (reference sequence). The CDR3 sequence is CASSPRTGTPSYNEQFF. As DNA, the CDR3 is TGTGCCAGCAGCCCACGAACCGGGACTCCATCCTACAATGAGCAGTTCTTC.

The chain uses TRBV7-2 and TRBJ1-5; no reliable D call. Trimming shortened V by 3 bases and J by 6 bases, and 9 bases separated the two germline ends. The germline gives CDR1 SGHTA, CDR2 FQGNSA. The CDR3 has 13 residues. CDR3 loop: CASSLNGGQPQHF. In DNA form, the CDR3 reads TGTGCCAGCAGCTTGAACGGAGGTCAGCCCCAGCATTTT.